The 12 T cell receptor beta chains below were found in one sample sequenced in a study of blood T cell repertoires in COVID-19. Sequencing was performed with immunoSEQ multiplex PCR; in TCRdb, only in-frame clones are kept and a portion is missing. The sample carries around 370,000 clones, 88% recorded once. Sequencing input: PBMCs or T cells enriched from blood (not recorded which). The receptors derive from a woman younger than 30 who had recovered from COVID-19.

The rearrangement joins TRBV5-1 to TRBJ2-3; tentatively, D is TRBD2 (6 bases). V was trimmed by 5 bases and J by 6 bases, leaving 16 bases between them. The CDR3 has 14 amino acids. CDR1 is SGHRS, CDR2 YFSETQ, per germline. As DNA, the CDR3 is TGCGCCAGCAGACAGTCTGGCGGGGTGGATACGCAGTATTTT. Protein product: CASRQSGGVDTQYF.

The chain recombines TRBV9 with TRBJ2-5; tentatively, D is TRBD1 (6 bases). Germline CDR1 and CDR2: SGDLS and YYNGEE. Between the trimmed V and J ends, which lost 1 base and 4 bases, there was a span of 20 bases. This CDR3 region has 17 residues. For the CDR3, the DNA is TGTGCCAGCAGCGTAACCGGAGCCGGGACATTGGGAGAGACCCAGTACTTC. It codes for CASSVTGAGTLGETQYF.

The chain combines TRBV19 with TRBJ2-5; TRBD1 aligns across 8 bases. This CDR3 spans 16 amino acids. The germline gives CDR1 LNHDA, CDR2 SQIVND (reference sequence). V shed 4 bases, J shed 4 bases, and the junction held 11 bases outside the gene matches. CDR3: CASSNSGGLLGETQYF. The CDR3 coding sequence is TGTGCCAGTAGTAACTCAGGGGGCTTATTAGGAGAGACCCAGTACTTC.

The CDR3 bases are TGCAGCGTTGAGGTGACAGGGTCAGCCTACGAGCAGTACTTC. Translation: CSVEVTGSAYEQYF. V is TRBV29-1 and J is TRBJ2-7; 7 bases fit TRBD1. Germline CDR1 and CDR2: SQVTM and ANQGSEA. The V segment lost 3 bases and the J segment 2 bases; nucleotides outside the gene matches: 7. This CDR3 contains 14 residues.

The chain couples TRBV6-2 or TRBV6-3 to TRBJ1-6, with D hard to call. Trimming took 5 bases from V and 0 from J, leaving 14 bases between them. This CDR3 has 17 amino acids. Looked up from germline, CDR1 is MNHEY and CDR2 is SVGEGT. DNA of the CDR3: TGTGCCAGCAGTCTCCGGGTCAAGAGCTCCTATAATTCACCCCTCCACTTT. It specifies CASSLRVKSSYNSPLHF.

The table lists this clone with a few counts. This chain connects TRBV13 to TRBJ1-6; 7 positions match TRBD1. Germline values: CDR1 PRHDT, CDR2 FYEKMQ (reference sequence). CDR3 length: 15 amino acids. Trimming cost V 5 bases and J 5 bases; bases outside gene matches: 6. The CDR3 DNA sequence: TGTGCCAGCAGCCAGAGGGACAGAGATAATTCACCCCTCCACTTT. It codes for CASSQRDRDNSPLHF.

This clone was seen just once. This sequence joins TRBV5-1 and TRBJ1-4; TRBD1 matches 7 bases. CDR3 length: 15 residues. The V segment lost 2 bases and the J segment 5 bases; nucleotides outside the gene matches: 6. Looked up from germline, CDR1 is SGHRS and CDR2 is YFSETQ. CDR3 sequence: CASSFPGQYNEKLFF. The CDR3 region has the DNA TGCGCCAGCAGCTTCCCGGGACAGTACAATGAAAAACTGTTTTTT.

V gene TRBV3-1 (or the pseudogene TRBV3-2) combines with J gene TRBJ2-7; TRBD1 matches at 9 bases. From germline, CDR1 is LGHDT and CDR2 YNNKEL (reference sequence). The CDR3 has 16 residues. The V and J ends lost 4 bases and 5 bases, in that order; junction bases with no gene match: 12. CDR3 region: CASSLGGSTGGDEQYF. CDR3 bases: TGTGCCAGCAGCCTTGGAGGGAGTACAGGGGGCGACGAGCAGTACTTC.

This clone was detected once. The gene calls are TRBV10-3 and TRBJ2-3; TRBD1 is a possible D gene (5 bases). CDR1 is ENHRY, CDR2 SYGVKD, per germline. This CDR3 has 11 amino acids. Trimming took off 7 bases at V and 4 bases at J, with 6 bases between the two ends. The CDR3 bases are TGTGCCATCAAAGGGGCAGATACGCAGTATTTT. Amino acids: CAIKGADTQYF.

The DNA of the CDR3 is TGTGCCAGCAGCGTCCGGACAGGGGCTAACTATGGCTACACCTTC. Protein: CASSVRTGANYGYTF. The genes are TRBV16 and TRBJ1-2, with 9 bases aligning to TRBD1. V lost 5 bases to trimming and J lost 0 bases; unmatched junction nucleotides: 4. Germline V CDR1 and CDR2: KGHSY, FQNENV. This CDR3 spans 15 amino acids.

The chain is built from TRBV2 and TRBJ2-3; 13 bases agree with TRBD2. Losses at the gene ends were 11 bases for V and 5 bases for J; bases not matched to a gene: 7. Looked up from germline, CDR1 is SNHLY and CDR2 is FYNNEI. The CDR3 has 14 residues. In DNA form, the CDR3 reads TGTGCCTGCGGACTAGCGGGGGATGTAGATACGCAGTATTTT. Translation gives CACGLAGDVDTQYF.

The rearrangement joins TRBV21-1 to TRBJ2-3; TRBD1 reflects the table's D call only, with no check against the DNA. TRBV21-1 represents a pseudogene. The CDR3 is made up of 22 amino acids. CDR3 sequence reads: CASSKDGVRRGPPGCSTDTQYF. Written as DNA, the CDR3 is TGTGCCAGCAGCAAAGACGGGGTTCGCAGGGGACCGCCGGGGTGTAGCACAGATACGCAGTATTTT.